This is a list of T cell receptor beta chains from one sample in a study of T cell repertoires in cytomegalovirus infection. TCRdb reprocessed the reads via MiXCR and lists one record per CDR3 protein. The sample holds about 530,000 distinct CDR3 sequences, 26% seen once. The sequenced sample consisted of PBMCs. Receptors were obtained from a human donor in good health (CMV status not recorded). Some clones in this sample may be carry-over from other donors' samples. CDR3s include the opening cysteine and the closing phenylalanine or tryptophan. The D gene is left open where the match is weak. Size is omitted from some rows. Given values are once, few, many or a class for expanded clones.

d_gene | abundance | j_gene | v_gene | CDR3nt | CDR3aa
TRBD1 | - | TRBJ1-5 | TRBV7-4 | TGTGCCAGCAGCCCAGGGACAGGGGACGAGGATAGCAATCAGCCCCAGCATTTT | CASSPGTGDEDSNQPQHF
TRBD1 | - | TRBJ1-1 | TRBV6-2/TRBV6-3 | TGTGCCAGCAATTCCGGGACAGGGTTAACTGAAGCTTTCTTT | CASNSGTGLTEAFF
- | - | TRBJ2-1 | TRBV7-9 | TGTGCCAGCAGCCCCATGGGGCCTTCGGCTGAGCAGTTCTTC | CASSPMGPSAEQFF
- | few | TRBJ2-5 | TRBV28 | TGTGCCAGCAGTACGTCCTCACGGTACCAAGAGACCCAGTACTTC | CASSTSSRYQETQYF
TRBD2 | few | TRBJ2-3 | TRBV20-1 | TGCAGTGCTAGCCTAGGGACTAGCGGGAGGACAGATACGCAGTATTTT | CSASLGTSGRTDTQYF
- | - | TRBJ1-2 | TRBV6-5 | TGTGCCAGCAGTTCTTGGTTGGAGGGGTATGGCTACACCTTC | CASSSWLEGYGYTF
TRBD2 | many | TRBJ2-5 | TRBV7-9 | TGTGCCAGCAGCCCTAAAAGTGCGGGAGTTCGAGAGACCCAGTACTTC | CASSPKSAGVRETQYF
TRBD1 | few | TRBJ1-6 | TRBV4-3 | TGCGCCAGCAGCCAAGATAGCGGGGGACAGAATAATTCACCCCTCCACTTT | CASSQDSGGQNNSPLHF
- | few | TRBJ2-5 | TRBV7-9 | TGTGCCAGCAGTGTGGAAGAGACCCAGTACTTC | CASSVEETQYF
- | - | TRBJ2-7 | TRBV18 | TGTGCCAGCTCACCACCCACAGGTAACTACGAGCAGTACTTC | CASSPPTGNYEQYF
TRBD1 | few | TRBJ2-7 | TRBV19 | TGTGCCACCCGGTCTTTACGGGACAGGGTTAACGAGCAGTACTTC | CATRSLRDRVNEQYF
TRBD1 | - | TRBJ1-5 | TRBV4-1 | TGCGCCAGCAGCCAATGGGAAGGGGGCGCGGATAGCAATCAGCCCCAGCATTTT | CASSQWEGGADSNQPQHF
- | - | TRBJ1-6 | TRBV3-1 | TGTGCCAGCAGCCAAGGCCGGGGGCCGGTTTCACCCCTCCACTTT | CASSQGRGPVSPLHF
- | many | TRBJ1-6 | TRBV7-2 | TGTGCCAGCAGCTTGGAACTCCCGGGTTCACCCCTCCACTTT | CASSLELPGSPLHF
TRBD2 | few | TRBJ2-1 | TRBV6-2/TRBV6-3 | TGTGCCAGCAGTAAACTAGCGGGAGAACCTTACAATGAGCAGTTCTTC | CASSKLAGEPYNEQFF
- | - | TRBJ1-5 | TRBV20-1 | TGCAGTGCTAGAGGGGGTCAGCCCCAGCATTTT | CSARGGQPQHF
TRBD2 | - | TRBJ2-1 | TRBV28 | TGTGCCAGCAGTTTAGGTTGGTCGCGGGAGCCCTACAATGAGCAGTTCTTC | CASSLGWSREPYNEQFF
TRBD2 | few | TRBJ2-3 | TRBV20-1 | TGCAGTGCTAGAGAAGGTACTAGCGGGAGGGCCGTGGATACGCAGTATTTT | CSAREGTSGRAVDTQYF
- | - | TRBJ2-3 | TRBV5-1 | TGCGCCAGCAGCTCCCGCGTACCGGCTGGAAGCCACCGCACAGATACGCAGTATTTT | CASSSRVPAGSHRTDTQYF
- | - | TRBJ1-3 | TRBV6-6 | TGTGCCAGCAGACAACAGGGTAGCTCTGGAAACACCATATATTTT | CASRQQGSSGNTIYF
- | - | TRBJ2-7 | TRBV2 | TGTGCCAGCAGTAGGTCAGGGTGGGAAGAGCAGTACTTC | CASSRSGWEEQYF
TRBD2 | many | TRBJ2-2 | TRBV7-2 | TGTGCCAGCAGCCAGACTAACGGACTAGTGGGCACCGGGGAGCTGTTTTTT | CASSQTNGLVGTGELFF
TRBD2 | few | TRBJ2-1 | TRBV10-3 | TGTGCCGCCACAACTAGCGGGAGGACGGGGAATGAGCAGTTCTTC | CAATTSGRTGNEQFF
TRBD1 | many | TRBJ1-6 | TRBV7-8 | TGTGCCAGCAGCTTAGTCAGGGGGAATAATTCACCCCTCCACTTT | CASSLVRGNNSPLHF
- | - | TRBJ2-1 | TRBV6-5 | TGTGCCAGCAGATTCTCCGGGGAGCAGTTCTTC | CASRFSGEQFF
TRBD2 | few | TRBJ2-3 | TRBV7-9 | TGTGCCAGCAGCAATTCCGGGACTAGCGGAGATACGCAGTATTTT | CASSNSGTSGDTQYF
TRBD1 | many | TRBJ1-2 | TRBV28 | TGTGCCAGCAGTCTCGGGACAGACTTTAACTATGGCTACACCTTC | CASSLGTDFNYGYTF
- | few | TRBJ1-5 | TRBV19 | TGTGCCAGTAGTATATTTTCAGGGGAAATTAATAGCAATCAGCCCCAGCATTTT | CASSIFSGEINSNQPQHF
- | few | TRBJ2-5 | TRBV7-2 | TGTGCCAGCAGCTCCTTAGGGGGGTTACGGACCCTCAGGGAGACCCAGTACTTC | CASSSLGGLRTLRETQYF
- | - | TRBJ2-7 | TRBV5-3 | TGTGCCAGCAGCTTGGGGGACCCCTACGAGCAGTACTTC | CASSLGDPYEQYF
- | - | TRBJ1-5 | TRBV7-9 | TGTGCCAGCAGCGCGGCCCAGGGCAGCAATCAGCCCCAGCATTTT | CASSAAQGSNQPQHF
TRBD1 | - | TRBJ1-5 | TRBV7-9 | TGTGCCAGCAGCGACAGGGGTTTCGGTCAGCCCCAGCATTTT | CASSDRGFGQPQHF
TRBD1 | - | TRBJ1-1 | TRBV12-3/TRBV12-4 | TGTGCCAGCAGTTTTGGGACAGGGTTTCGGACTGAAGCTTTCTTT | CASSFGTGFRTEAFF
- | - | TRBJ2-5 | TRBV15 | TGTGCCACCAGCAGAAAACTAGCAGGAGAGACCCAGTACTTC | CATSRKLAGETQYF
- | - | TRBJ2-1 | TRBV27 | TGTGCCAGCAGGTTTAATGAGCAGTTCTTC | CASRFNEQFF
TRBD2 | - | TRBJ2-3 | TRBV20-1 | TGCAGTGCTCCCTGGGGACTAGCGGCCGCTACAGATACGCAGTATTTT | CSAPWGLAAATDTQYF
- | - | TRBJ1-1 | TRBV7-6 | TGTGCCAGCAGCCACTCTGGAACTGAAGCTTTCTTT | CASSHSGTEAFF
- | - | TRBJ2-3 | TRBV6-5 | TGTGCCAGCAGTCCCGACTACTCAGATACGCAGTATTTT | CASSPDYSDTQYF
TRBD1 | many | TRBJ2-5 | TRBV5-6 | TGTGCCAGCAGGTCGGGACAGGGCTCAGAGACCCAGTACTTC | CASRSGQGSETQYF
- | - | TRBJ2-3 | TRBV7-3 | TGTGCCAGCAGCCCGGGACGGCCCCGGGATACGCAGTATTTT | CASSPGRPRDTQYF
- | few | TRBJ2-1 | TRBV2 | TGTGCCACTGACGGGGGTACCTTTAATGAGCAGTTCTTC | CATDGGTFNEQFF
- | - | TRBJ2-3 | TRBV7-2 | TGTGCCAGCAGCTGGGACGTGCAGCCGCAGTATTTT | CASSWDVQPQYF
- | few | TRBJ2-2 | TRBV2 | TGTGCCAGCGCTTACCCGAACACCGGGGAGCTGTTTTTT | CASAYPNTGELFF
- | few | TRBJ2-5 | TRBV7-9 | TGTGCCAGCAGCTTAGATGGGGGAATGAGAGAGACCCAGTACTTC | CASSLDGGMRETQYF
- | few | TRBJ1-4 | TRBV19 | TGTGCCACCAGGGGTAATGAAAAACTGTTTTTT | CATRGNEKLFF